This TCR beta chain was identified in a study of cytomegalovirus exposure and HLA in healthy donors (dated by TCRdb to about 2017). With respect to the entire study: An earlier analysis of 587 of the donors reported 276 Gb of sequence data and 95 million to 130 million unique TCR beta sequences obtained from about 179 million T cells. About 280 gigabases of sequencing data and 91 million or so unique TCR sequences made up an early release that covered several hundred HLA-typed donors. Of the 300 to 400 genotyped donors, about 80% fell in the genetic ancestry cluster associated with self-reported Caucasian donors. The study aimed to test whether cataloging public T cell receptors could reveal signatures of past pathogen exposure. The study profiled the T cell repertoires of 666 subjects by immunosequencing and related them to cytomegalovirus serostatus. Besides the first cohort of more than 650 subjects, a separate validation cohort made up of roughly 120 different subjects was used. High-throughput TCR immunosequencing, statistical association of individual TCRs with disease status, and machine learning were combined to predict cytomegalovirus infection status. To study patterns of TCR occurrence, a later analysis re-analyzed previously published TCR beta repertoires from under 750 donors and added high-resolution HLA genotyping. Rather than using new phenotypic data, the later analysis identified candidate immune exposures from TCR beta sequences and from how often those sequences occurred across donors. An earlier analysis of fewer than 700 of the donors applied high-throughput TCR beta sequencing to assess whether each TCR beta V gene segment acted as functional or pseudogenic. Donor age, sex, ethnicity and CMV serostatus were compiled together with the repertoire data. A later genetic analysis used genome-wide SNP genotypes for about 65% of the roughly 700 donors, treating that subset as a discovery cohort. Every discovery cohort repertoire had been produced on one sequencing platform. Both class I and class II loci were covered by HLA typing, at four-digit resolution. The number of typed donors differed by locus: roughly 620-640 for A, B, C, DRB1 and DQB1; 500 to 550 for DQA1; 606 for DPA1; and roughly 470 for DPB1. Because of strong linkage in the cohort, five DR-DQ haplotypes were treated as single units for association and clustering. Among 300 to 500 genotyped donors of the cohort, an average of approximately 220,000 unique TCR beta nucleotide sequences was sequenced per donor, of which about 20% were non-productive. Findings and caveats that apply to the study as a whole: A later analysis associated around 16,000 TCR beta sequences with specific HLA alleles at a false discovery rate of 0.05. Only TCR beta chains were sequenced in this cohort, and the absence of alpha or paired-chain data limited detectable features. According to a later analysis, most CMV-associated TCR beta chains appeared to be HLA-restricted, and the HLA associations seemed to be driven largely by CMV exposure. CMV serostatus was the only immune exposure information available for the cohort. According to a later analysis, parvovirus B19, influenza, CMV and Epstein-Barr virus appeared linked to several top co-occurrence clusters. In a later analysis, the rate of TCR association differed among HLA loci, with DRB1 alleles having the most associated TCRs and HLA-C alleles having the fewest. In a later analysis, HLA-associated TCR beta chains showed more clonal expansion and lower generation probabilities than non-associated chains that were equally common. While some public TCRs were present in many individuals, most TCR sequences turned up only very rarely across donors. A further reported finding was that TCR beta sequences accurately predicted the HLA-A and HLA-B alleles for most subjects in the first cohort. A cluster of highly shared sequence variants was judged likely to be a technical artifact of the sequencing pipeline. Correlated functional status among segregating V segments might reflect linkage disequilibrium, but an unknown experimental factor could not be ruled out. In vitro tests confirmed that a few of the cytomegalovirus-associated TCR beta chains recognize cytomegalovirus antigens. Because the 87-base-pair reads could not distinguish some IMGT-functional V segments, including TRBV6-2 and TRBV6-3, those segments were excluded. Because HLA typing was missing for some donors at each locus, association tests included only the typed subset. V-gene and J-gene trimming of TCR beta chains was associated with a missense DCLRE1C variant in a later genetic analysis, and the association was replicated in an independent cohort. The earlier analysis of approximately 560 of the donors excluded some 16 rarely observed V segments, including chromosome 9 orphons, because counts were too low. The authors suggested that the approach could potentially be extended to other disease states and immunological phenotypes. According to a later genetic analysis, donors in an Asian-associated ancestry cluster had fewer N-insertions in productive TCRs than the approximately 710-donor mean. In the study, about 150 TCR beta chains were listed as associated with cytomegalovirus. Cytomegalovirus status was reported to be diagnosed by the classifier with high specificity and sensitivity in both the original and validation cohorts. In an earlier analysis of 587 of the donors, most TCR beta V segments appeared in productive rearrangements about 87% or about 30% of the time, broadly matching IMGT annotations. Assigning TCR associations to individual alleles was difficult when HLA alleles, especially DR and DQ, strongly co-occurred. Presence/absence analyses assumed roughly uniform sequencing depth across donors, an assumption that may not hold.

Reading from cysteine to phenylalanine, the CDR3 counts 13 amino acids. Solely the CDR3 DNA is kept, with 39 bases framed from the first base. Taken from the germline V gene, the CDR1 and CDR2 loops are LGHNA and YNFKEQ. V loses 4 bases of germline sequence and J loses 6 bases, and the interval between the two ends is 9 bases. The cohort was made up of 500 to 850 healthy bone marrow donors. Cohort members were all nominally healthy when sampled, although unrecorded immune exposures were likely present. The donor tested CMV seronegative, placing the donor among the 350 or so seronegative members of the cohort. A peripheral blood sample was provided by each donor, and peripheral blood mononuclear cells were used for TCR beta sequencing. Genomic DNA extraction from the blood cell samples was performed with the Qiagen DNeasy Blood Extraction Kit. Libraries were prepared through the immunoSEQ multiplex PCR assay. A mixture of 60 forward primers for TCR Vbeta segments and 13 reverse primers for TCR Jbeta segments was used in the multiplex PCR. The CDR3 region of rearranged TCR beta genes was amplified from genomic DNA by a multiplex PCR assay. The Illumina HiSeq System was used to sequence the amplified TCR beta libraries as 87-base-pair reads. The source study handled its data this way. A later analysis counted around 72 million unique TCR beta chains across the roughly 700 repertoires, and around 12 million of these chains were shared by at least two donors. Raw reads were error-corrected and collapsed into unique sequences with a nearest-neighbor algorithm that merged closely related sequences to remove PCR and sequencing errors. V, D and J gene segments were assigned by aligning CDR3 sequences to IMGT reference sequences. For a sequence to be retained, a match of at least six nucleotides was required to both a V gene segment and a J gene segment. A rearrangement counted as productive if the CDR3 had no stop codons and remained in frame with V and J, and every other rearrangement counted as non-productive. CDR3 was defined by IMGT convention, running from the second conserved V-encoded cysteine to the conserved J-encoded phenylalanine. Sequences without an unambiguous match to a single V gene segment were excluded from the earlier analysis of about 640 of the donors. An earlier analysis of several hundred of the donors called V segments functional above 56.7% productive rearrangements and segregating when the between-donor standard deviation exceeded 5%. To diagnose cytomegalovirus status from the catalog of TCR beta chain sequences, a statistical classification framework was built. In a later analysis, V and J genes were assigned by comparing TCR nucleotide sequences against IMGT/GENE-DB human TR gene sequences. A later analysis assigned CDR3 sequences and most-parsimonious VDJ recombination scenarios with the TCRdist pipeline. A later analysis defined each TCR beta chain by its CDR3 amino acid sequence plus V-gene family, and excluded reads lacking a unique V-gene family. A later analysis removed 592 highly shared, low-generation-probability nucleotide sequences to deal with suspected cross-contamination and a sequencing artifact. A later analysis calculated a clonal expansion index for each public chain from normalized within-repertoire ranks of inferred template counts. A later analysis computed generation probabilities with a VDJ recombination model fitted to out-of-frame rearrangements, and checked the results against IGoR. In a later analysis, hypergeometric tests were used to score TCR-TCR, TCR-HLA and TCR-CMV co-occurrence, with a repertoire-size bias correction applied to TCR pairs. False discovery rates were estimated in a later analysis by permuting HLA or CMV assignments 20 times. In a later analysis, co-occurring TCRs were grouped with DBSCAN, and TCRdist sequence similarity was added when clustering was performed within HLA-allele-positive subsets. Repertoires with fewer than 30,000 or more than 120,000 public chains were left out of co-occurrence clustering, as were five repertoires with anomalous nucleotide sharing. TCRdb re-hosts the immuneACCESS table, in-frame sequences only. Its copies lack some clones; in the studies checked, an unresolved V gene accounts for under half of them, and the cause for the rest is not known. Clone size and the V and J calls come from that table; the DNA yielded D and trimming. The sample table gives about 41,000 clones. Roughly 6.2% of the sample lies in the top ten.

For this clone: Its antigen remains undetermined.

The sequenced sample was PBMCs. The chain joins TRBV4-2 to TRBJ2-2; the D gene lacks a confident call. The receptor was derived from a man aged 25 to 40 in good health and CMV-seronegative. CDR3 region: CASSLHPAGELFF. The DNA sequence is TGTGCCAGCAGCCTACATCCCGCCGGGGAGCTGTTTTTT.